This T cell receptor (beta chain) was identified in a study of blood T cell repertoires in COVID-19. Clones were read by immunoSEQ multiplex PCR, and TCRdb kept only the in-frame ones, dropping some. Altogether about 57,000 clones are present, 79% being singletons, with the ten largest covering roughly 3%. CDR1 is SGDLS, CDR2 YYNGEE, per germline. Unmatched junction bases numbered 12, after V lost 6 bases and J lost 3 bases. The CDR3 is 15 residues long. This clonotype originated in a man aged 55 to 70 with acute or convalescent COVID-19. Sequenced material: peripheral blood. The rearrangement joins TRBV9 to TRBJ2-7, with TRBD2 matching over 7 bases. Here the CDR3 reads CASTGGPGRGYEQYF. In DNA, the CDR3 is TGTGCCAGCACGGGAGGCCCCGGGAGAGGCTACGAGCAGTACTTC.